This T cell receptor beta chain was sequenced in a study of shared clonotypes between healthy human individuals (dated by TCRdb to about 2020). Regarding the research as a whole: The cohort comprised two women and a few men aged 18 to 49 years. For each donor, CD4 naive and CD4 memory were each run on three plates, CD8 naive on two plates, and CD8 memory on one plate. Each donor's leukapheresis produced roughly between roughly 0.85 and 10 billion PBMCs. To increase sequencing depth and limit assay-specific biases, different laboratories used diverse techniques to prepare libraries and sequence TCR repertoires. Blood TCR repertoires of about 5 healthy adults were deeply sequenced to estimate repertoire size and the extent of clonotype sharing between individuals. What the work shows at the level of the full study, not this receptor alone: Even with the large sequencing depth, rarefaction of the sorted-subset datasets indicated that sequencing was incomplete. Sharing across a handful of donors was observed for approximately 4.6% of naive CD4, over 3% of naive CD8, 2% to 2.5% of memory CD4, and approximately 0.41% of memory CD8 clonotypes. Based on pairwise subsampling, the degree of clonotype sharing among donors was expected to be affected by sequencing depth. Clonotypes shared by all four sorted-subset donors showed higher generation probabilities than non-shared clonotypes. Larger estimated clonotype richness was generally found for naive subsets than for memory subsets. The small number of donors limited the genetic and exposure-history diversity represented. Sampling was restricted to blood, and TCR repertoires in tissues likely differ from the TCR repertoires found in blood.

Worth noting for this clone: The target of this receptor is not known. Base qualities are not provided; no much larger clone lies one nucleotide away.

The donors were healthy, HIV-negative adults with no recently reported acute infections or vaccinations. Every donor was a Caucasian adult residing in Nashville, Tennessee, USA. Magnetic negative selection was used to enrich CD4+ T cells, after which naive cells were positively selected on CD45RA and the negative fraction became the memory subset. Blood was obtained by leukapheresis, after which PBMCs were separated by Ficoll-Histopaque density gradient centrifugation and cryopreserved in liquid nitrogen vapor phase. Purity and quantity of every magnetically sorted T cell population were checked by analytical flow cytometry. Each sorted fraction had its genomic DNA isolated and then quantified by UV absorbance on a Nanodrop 2000c. Using the deep immunoSEQ assay, multiplex PCR amplified TCR CDR3 regions from genomic DNA. Extracted genomic DNA from each cell subset was distributed evenly across all wells of several immunoSEQ 96-well plates, and each plate was treated as a replicate. For sorted subsets, 150 to 250 ng genomic DNA, equal to some 28,000 T cell genomes, was loaded into each replicate PCR. Purified libraries were measured with a Qubit 3.0 fluorometer, size-checked on a Bioanalyzer 2100, and measured again with the KAPA Library Quantification kit. Every immunoSEQ 96-well plate was sequenced on a dedicated single-read 150-cycle Illumina NextSeq 550 flow cell. Turning to the authors' computational methods: Because the immunoSEQ output held only junctional sequences and lacked quality scores, the filtering could not match the filtering applied to full-length reads. Sequences were annotated with PyIR, a Python wrapper for IgBLAST v1.9, and V/J genes and CDR3 were assigned using IMGT germline references. Reads were removed for weak V/J assignments (E-value above 1e-6), missing CDR3, stop codons, out-of-frame junctions, or ambiguous translated residues. A V3J clonotype was defined by an identical inferred V gene, J gene, and CDR3 amino acid sequence. Percentage overlap between repertoires was computed as shared unique clonotypes divided by the size of the smaller repertoire. Three approaches were used to assess repertoire richness: RTK rarefaction, the Chao1 estimator, and Recon v2.1 estimates of unobserved clonotypes. Generation probabilities were computed with OLGA for all TCRbeta clonotypes obtained by the gDNA method from several donors. TCRdb took over this immuneACCESS table, retaining in-frame rearrangements with V and J assigned. Such tables are incomplete; in checked studies, under half of the missing clones stem from an unresolved V gene, and the remainder is unexplained. That table gives V, J and clone size, and the DNA gave D and trimming. Across this sample there are some 580,000 clones, with 97% seen only once. The ten biggest clones cover approximately 0.057% of the sample.

The CDR3 runs 13 residues from the cysteine to the phenylalanine. Left in the record is the CDR3 DNA by itself, 39 bases read in frame from the first base. Rearrangement joined TRBV21-1 to TRBJ2-7; TRBD2, as called in the table, went unchecked against the DNA. TRBV21-1 is termed a pseudogene. The origin of this receptor is a woman aged 30 to 39 in good health. The source material was naive CD4+ T cells sorted from blood. Taken with the paper, the label for cell subset or site translates to: CD45RA+ positively selected. The nucleotide sequence reads TGTGCCAGCAGTGCCGGTGACTCCTACGAGCAGTACTTC. Translated, it reads CASSAGDSYEQYF.